A single sample gave rise to the 8 T cell receptor beta chains below, sequenced in a study of blood T cells in healthy people across ages. It was with a sample-barcoded 5' primer and a J-beta primer mix that a second PCR of roughly 6 to 11 cycles was run. From the 5' RACE reads, TCRdb called clonotypes with MiXCR, one entry per CDR3 protein. The repertoire holds about 1.7 million distinct CDR3 sequences, with 28% as singletons. The sample consisted of blood. These receptor sequences come from a woman in her thirties in good health.

CDR3 amino acids: CASSVVIGYGYTF. Written as DNA, the CDR3 is TGTGCCAGCAGCGTAGTCATCGGATATGGCTACACCTTC. The chain combines TRBV9 with TRBJ1-2; D ambiguous. Per the germline V gene, CDR1 is SGDLS and CDR2 is YYNGEE. V was pared by 0 bases and J by 5 bases, with 8 bases between. The CDR3 extends over 13 amino acids. Drawing the rest from reference TRBV9 and TRBJ1-2, the complete variable domain is DSGVTQTPKHLITATGQRVTLRCSPRSGDLSVYWYQQSLDQGLQFLIQYYNGEERAKGNILERFSAQQFPDLHSELNLSSLELGDSALYFCASSVVIGYGYTFGSGTRLTVV.

The gene calls are TRBV7-2 and TRBJ2-5; 12 bases are shared with TRBD2. V shed 1 base, J shed 5 bases, and the junction held 5 bases outside the gene matches. CDR1 is SGHTA, CDR2 FQGNSA, per germline. This CDR3 region has 16 residues. CDR3 region: CASSLERTSGEETQYF. The CDR3 DNA reads TGTGCCAGCAGCTTAGAAAGGACTAGCGGGGAGGAGACCCAGTACTTC.

The chain links TRBV30 to TRBJ2-6; D might be TRBD1 (5 bases). Germline values: CDR1 GTSNPN, CDR2 SVGIG (reference sequence). The CDR3 totals 18 residues. V was shortened by 3 bases and J by 4 bases, with 22 bases between the two germline ends. The CDR3 coding sequence is TGTGCCTGGAGCCCCTACGTGGCAGGGATGGCAGGGGCCAACGTCCTGACTTTC. Translating it yields CAWSPYVAGMAGANVLTF.

The CDR3 nucleotides read TGTGCCAGCAGCTCCACTTACAGGGGGCGTACGGCTAATGAAAAACTGTTTTTT. Encoded protein: CASSSTYRGRTANEKLFF. The chain joins TRBV7-9 to TRBJ1-4; 9 positions agree with TRBD1. After removal of 4 bases from V and 3 bases from J, the junction contained 12 bases not matched to a gene. Germline CDR1 SEHNR, CDR2 FQNEAQ (reference sequence). The CDR3 totals 18 residues. The entire variable domain, with the rest obtained from reference TRBV7-9 and TRBJ1-4, is as follows: DTGVSQNPRHKITKRGQNVTFRCDPISEHNRLYWYRQTLGQGPEFLTYFQNEAQLEKSRLLSDRFSAERPKGSFSTLEIQRTEQGDSAMYLCASSSTYRGRTANEKLFFGSGTQLSVL.

To note about this clonotype: One end of the junction is discordant with germline, which a read error may explain. The chain uses TRBV7-3 and TRBJ2-1; D unclear. This CDR3 region has 12 residues. In germline, CDR1 is SGHTA, CDR2 FQGTGA. CDR3 sequence: CASSLFGNVQFF. DNA for the CDR3: TGTGCCAGCAGCTTGTTTGGCAATGTGCAGTTCTTC.

This clonotype was detected ten times or more. The V call is TRBV11-1, the J call TRBJ2-7, with D tentatively TRBD1 (7 bases). This CDR3 comprises 15 residues. Germline lookup yields CDR1 SGHAT and CDR2 FQDESV (reference sequence). Trimming removed 6 bases at V and 1 base at J, with 16 bases between. CDR3 loop: CASRAGGTASYEQYF. The CDR3 DNA reads TGTGCCAGCAGAGCAGGGGGGACAGCTTCCTACGAGCAGTACTTC.

This clonotype was recorded many times. V is TRBV24-1 and J is TRBJ2-4; maybe TRBD2 (6 bases). CDR3 length: 15 amino acids. CDR1 is KGHDR, CDR2 SFDVKD, per germline. The V end was cut by 9 bases, the J end by 4 bases, with 18 bases between. Here the CDR3 DNA reads TGTGCCACCCGAGCTGGCGGGACGGAGAAAAACATTCAGTACTTC. This gives the protein CATRAGGTEKNIQYF.

The genes are TRBV5-1 and TRBJ1-5; D uncertain. This CDR3 is 15 amino acids long. Deletions cut 4 bases from V and 6 bases from J, with 17 bases between. CDR1 is SGHRS and CDR2 is YFSETQ in the germline V gene. CDR3 protein: CASSDYWSLGQPQHF. The CDR3 nucleotides are TGCGCCAGCAGCGACTATTGGTCTCTGGGTCAGCCCCAGCATTTT.